The 16 T cell receptor beta chains below all came from one sample that was sequenced in a study of CD8 T cells in ankylosing spondylitis. TCRdb passed the 5' RACE reads through MiXCR, listing each CDR3 protein once. The sample records roughly 240,000 distinct CDR3 sequences, around 8% being singletons. The source material was blood, either unsorted or a sorted T cell fraction (not recorded which). All receptors come from a female donor with ankylosing spondylitis or in good health (not recorded which).

This clonotype was counted at least ten times. The J gene is TRBJ1-4, the V gene TRBV18; D uncertain. Germline CDR1 reads KGHSH; CDR2 reads LQKENI. This CDR3 comprises 15 residues. Trimming removed 6 bases from V and 5 bases from J, with 16 bases in between. The CDR3 DNA sequence: TGTGCCAGCTCTCCAGACCGCGCACACAATGAAAAACTGTTTTTT. Translating it yields CASSPDRAHNEKLFF.

This clonotype appeared many times. The chain uses TRBV12-3 or TRBV12-4 and TRBJ2-2; D perhaps matches TRBD2 (6 bases). The CDR3 covers 13 residues. V lost 5 bases and J 5 bases, leaving 9 bases between the germline ends. The CDR3, as DNA: TGTGCCAGCAGTCGGGAGAGGACCGGGGAGCTGTTTTTT. Its protein product is CASSRERTGELFF.

This clonotype was seen many times. V gene TRBV12-3 or TRBV12-4 combines with J gene TRBJ2-1; tentative D call: TRBD2 (7 bases). V lost 7 bases to trimming and J lost 0 bases, with 19 bases between them. The CDR3 contains 17 residues. The CDR3 spells CASNGGGSRVSYNEQFF. The CDR3 nucleotides read TGTGCCAGCAATGGGGGCGGGAGTAGGGTCTCCTACAATGAGCAGTTCTTC.

A note on this clonotype: With a much larger clone just one base away, this may be a read error. V is TRBV7-2 and J is TRBJ2-4, with 8 bases aligning to TRBD2. Germline trimming cut 6 bases from V and 8 bases from J; bases unmatched to any gene: 6. From germline, CDR1 is SGHTA and CDR2 FQGNSA. The CDR3 sequence is 13 residues long. Here the CDR3 reads CASSEREIDIQYF. The CDR3 DNA is TGTGCCAGCAGTGAGCGGGAGATAGACATTCAGTACTTC. Together with reference TRBV7-2 and TRBJ2-4, the CDR3 gives the full variable domain: GAGVSQSPSNKVTEKGKDVELRCDPISGHTALYWYRQSLGQGLEFLIYFQGNSAPDKSGLPSDRFSAERTGGSVSTLTIQRTQQEDSAVYLCASSEREIDIQYFGAGTRLSVL.

At least ten counts were recorded for this clonotype. This CDR3 reads CSVGNGLAKAGELFF. In DNA form, the CDR3 reads TGCAGCGTTGGAAATGGACTAGCGAAGGCCGGGGAGCTGTTTTTT. This rearrangement joins TRBV29-1 to TRBJ2-2; TRBD2 matches at 9 bases. This CDR3 comprises 15 residues. Germline-derived CDR1 and CDR2 are SQVTM and ANQGSEA. Trimming cost V 4 bases and J 6 bases; bases outside gene matches: 9.

This clonotype was seen repeatedly, ten times or more. The chain uses TRBV5-5 and TRBJ2-7, with a possible D match to TRBD2 (6 bases). The CDR3 covers 14 residues. Between the trimmed V and J ends, which lost 4 bases and 2 bases, there was a span of 13 bases. The germline V gene has CDR1 SGHKS and CDR2 YYEKEE (reference sequence). The DNA for the CDR3 is TGTGCCAGCAGCATGGGACTCCAACCCTACGAGCAGTACTTC. This translates into CASSMGLQPYEQYF.

In the case of this clonotype: Just one base apart from a much larger clone, this may be a read error. The chain employs TRBV3-1 and TRBJ2-5; TRBD2 agrees at 7 bases. Per germline, CDR1 LGHDT and CDR2 YNNKEL (reference sequence). CDR3 size: 17 residues. The CDR3 here is CASIQDLAGAVQETQYF. In DNA, the CDR3 is TGTGCCAGCATCCAAGATCTGGCGGGAGCAGTCCAAGAGACCCAGTACTTC.

This clonotype was seen ten or more times. The chain recombines TRBV18 with TRBJ2-3; no clear D. Germline V gives CDR1 KGHSH, CDR2 LQKENI. The CDR3 spans 15 residues. With 6 bases removed from V and 0 bases from J, the gap between germline ends came to 13 bases. The CDR3 region has the DNA TGTGCCAGCTCGCCGACGGGCCCTAGCACAGATACGCAGTATTTT. This sequence encodes CASSPTGPSTDTQYF.

There are many counts of this clonotype. V gene TRBV12-3 or TRBV12-4 combines with J gene TRBJ2-5; the match to TRBD1 covers 7 bases. The CDR3 contains 17 residues. V was clipped by 4 bases and J by 3 bases; unmatched bases: 14. Here the CDR3 DNA reads TGTGCCAGCAGTTCAGGGGTACAGGGGCCTCGGGAAGAGACCCAGTACTTC. The encoded protein is CASSSGVQGPREETQYF.

This clonotype came up many times. The chain carries TRBV5-1 and TRBJ2-1; perhaps TRBD1 as D (5 bases). The CDR3 runs to 15 residues. Trimming removed 4 bases from V and 8 bases from J, with 19 bases in between. Per germline, CDR1 SGHRS and CDR2 YFSETQ. CDR3 sequence: CASSPPSIGAHEQFF. Written as DNA, the CDR3 is TGCGCCAGCAGCCCTCCGTCAATAGGGGCCCATGAGCAGTTCTTC.

This clonotype has ten or more counts. V gene TRBV20-1 combines with J gene TRBJ2-3, with D possibly TRBD2 on 6 matching bases. CDR1 and CDR2 (germline): DFQATT, SNEGSKA (reference sequence). This CDR3 is built from 16 residues. Trimming took off 5 bases at V and 1 base at J, with 19 bases between the two ends. The CDR3 DNA sequence: TGCAGTGCTGCAGGAGCGGGCGACGGAGGCACAGATACGCAGTATTTT. Translation: CSAAGAGDGGTDTQYF.

This clonotype was observed many times. The chain joins TRBV29-1 to TRBJ2-1, with D uncertain. Trimming removed 3 bases from V and 9 bases from J, with 18 bases in between. Germline values: CDR1 SQVTM, CDR2 ANQGSEA. CDR3 length: 14 amino acids. CDR3 sequence (DNA): TGCAGCGTTGAGTTTAGGGCTGGTTGGAGTGAGCAGTTCTTC. This codes for CSVEFRAGWSEQFF.

This clonotype appeared many times. This chain joins TRBV5-1 and TRBJ1-1, with 8 positions matching TRBD1. The CDR3 loop spans 17 amino acids. V was pared by 4 bases and J by 3 bases, with 14 bases of the junction left unmatched. Germline-derived CDR1 and CDR2 are SGHRS and YFSETQ. CDR3 protein: CASSTIRQGPSDTEAFF. In DNA, the CDR3 is TGCGCCAGCAGCACGATTCGACAGGGGCCCTCAGACACTGAAGCTTTCTTT.

This clonotype was seen repeatedly, ten times or more. This chain links TRBV12-3 or TRBV12-4 with TRBJ1-2; no reliable D call. The CDR3 has 13 residues. Trimming shortened V by 1 base and J by 3 bases, and 6 bases separated the two germline ends. Written as DNA, the CDR3 is TGTGCCAGCAGTTTAGGGTCGGACTATGGCTACACCTTC. Amino acid sequence: CASSLGSDYGYTF.

This clonotype turned up a few times. The chain uses TRBV2 and TRBJ2-1; 10 nucleotides match TRBD2. Germline V lookup: CDR1 SNHLY, CDR2 FYNNEI. The ends lost 8 bases at V and 10 bases at J; junction bases unmatched: 11. This CDR3 has 14 residues. The CDR3 bases are TGTGCCAGCGAGTCCAGCGGGAGGGCCGGAGAGCAGTTCTTC. Translation gives CASESSGRAGEQFF.

The rearrangement links TRBV28 to TRBJ2-6; D uncertain. Germline CDR1 reads MDHEN; CDR2 reads SYDVKM. This CDR3 is built from 13 residues. Trimming removed 6 bases from V and 2 bases from J, with 5 bases in between. The CDR3 loop is CASRTPGANVLTF. The DNA for the CDR3 is TGTGCCAGCAGAACCCCTGGGGCCAACGTCCTGACTTTC.